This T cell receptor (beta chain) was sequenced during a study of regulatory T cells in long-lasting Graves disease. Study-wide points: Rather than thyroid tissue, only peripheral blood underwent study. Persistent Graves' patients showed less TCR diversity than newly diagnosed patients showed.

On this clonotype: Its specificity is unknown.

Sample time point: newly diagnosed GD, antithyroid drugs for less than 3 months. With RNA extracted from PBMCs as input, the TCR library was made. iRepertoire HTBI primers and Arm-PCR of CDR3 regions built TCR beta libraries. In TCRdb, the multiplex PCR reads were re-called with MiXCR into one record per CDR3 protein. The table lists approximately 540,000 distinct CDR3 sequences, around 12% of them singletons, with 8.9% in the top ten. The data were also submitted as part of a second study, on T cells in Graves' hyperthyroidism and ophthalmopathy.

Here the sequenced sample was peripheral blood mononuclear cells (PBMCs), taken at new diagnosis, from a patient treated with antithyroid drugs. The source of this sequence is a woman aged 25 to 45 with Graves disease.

The CDR3 DNA sequence: TGTGCCAGCAGTGAATGGGACCAGGGCCTTGGGAAACTGTTTTTT. It encodes CASSEWDQGLGKLFF. The rearrangement uses TRBV25-1 and TRBJ1-4, with D maybe TRBD1 (5 bases). The CDR3 totals 15 residues. The ends were cut back, 1 base at V and 11 bases at J, with 17 bases in the middle. Germline V gene data show CDR1 as MGHDK and CDR2 as SYGVNS.